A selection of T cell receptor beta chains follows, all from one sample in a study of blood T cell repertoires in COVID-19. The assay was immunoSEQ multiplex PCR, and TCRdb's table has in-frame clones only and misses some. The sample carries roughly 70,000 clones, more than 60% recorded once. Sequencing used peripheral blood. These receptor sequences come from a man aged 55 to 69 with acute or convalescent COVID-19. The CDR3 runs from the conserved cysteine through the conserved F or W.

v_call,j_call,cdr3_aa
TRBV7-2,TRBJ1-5,CASSSSDRGGQPQHF
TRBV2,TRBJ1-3,CASRNSRGNTIYF
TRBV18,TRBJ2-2,CASSPAPARNTGELFF
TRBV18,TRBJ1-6,CASSPVDRASPLHF
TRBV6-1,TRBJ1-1,CASSEVSTGDTEAFF
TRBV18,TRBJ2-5,CASSPRTLAGSIQETQYF
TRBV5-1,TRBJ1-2,CASSLETGPNYGYTF
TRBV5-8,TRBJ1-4,CASSSDRSLNEKLFF
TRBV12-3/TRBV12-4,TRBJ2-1,CASSSGQGYLFF
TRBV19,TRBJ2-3,CAISPGTSGPGDTQYF